The 3 T cell receptor beta chains below come from one sample, sequenced in a study of blood T cell repertoires in COVID-19. The protocol was immunoSEQ multiplex PCR, while the TCRdb copy is restricted to in-frame clones and leaves out a portion. The sample has 250,000 to 300,000 clones; around 82% are singletons. Sample: peripheral blood. The receptors shown here come from a man at least 80 years old with acute or convalescent COVID-19.

This chain links TRBV18 with TRBJ2-1; possible D gene TRBD2, 5 bases. CDR3 size: 12 residues. CDR1 is KGHSH and CDR2 is LQKENI in the germline V gene. The V end lost 1 base, the J end lost 10 bases, and 8 bases lay between the germline ends. The CDR3 DNA sequence: TGTGCCAGCTCACCACGACCGGGGGAGCAGTTCTTC. Its translation is CASSPRPGEQFF.

This chain links TRBV5-4 with TRBJ2-5, with TRBD1 identical over 9 bases. Germline CDR1 and CDR2: SGHNT and YYREEE (reference sequence). V lost 4 bases to trimming and J lost 5 bases; unmatched junction nucleotides: 6. The CDR3 loop spans 14 amino acids. CDR3 sequence: CASSGRDRVETQYF. The CDR3 nucleotides are TGTGCCAGCAGCGGCCGGGACAGGGTGGAGACCCAGTACTTC.

This chain links TRBV11-3 with TRBJ1-1, with D possibly TRBD1 on 6 matching bases. The CDR3 loop spans 15 amino acids. In germline, CDR1 is SGHNT, CDR2 YENEEA. Between the trimmed V and J ends, which lost 5 bases and 4 bases, there was a span of 17 bases. The DNA for the CDR3 is TGTGCCAGCAGCCCACCAGGGGCTCCTGGCACTGAAGCTTTCTTT. This translates into CASSPPGAPGTEAFF.